This TCR beta chain was documented in a study of OX40 agonist ivuxolimab in advanced cancers. Regarding the research as a whole: Ivuxolimab was an agonistic, fully human IgG2 monoclonal antibody directed against OX40 (CD134), a costimulatory receptor. The monotherapy dose-escalation portion (N of about 50 patients) of the phase I ivuxolimab trial is reported in the paper. Patients were allowed to have had prior anti-PD-1, anti-PD-L1 or anti-CTLA-4 therapy, and approximately 40% of the dose-escalation patients had been treated with checkpoint inhibitors. In the dose-escalation cohort, more than 80% of patients were male, and the mean age was 60 years with a range of about 20 to 80. Partial responses were achieved by three dose-escalation patients, of whom one had hepatocellular carcinoma and two had cutaneous melanoma. Intravenous ivuxolimab was administered to patients every 2 weeks at six dose levels: 0.01, 0.1, 0.3, 1.5, 3 and 10 mg/kg. The point of sequencing TCRbeta in the periphery was to test whether ivuxolimab changed TCR sequence diversity and drove clonal T-cell expansion. Of the approximately 50 patients in dose escalation, 19 had hepatocellular carcinoma, about 15 had melanoma, 9 had renal cell carcinoma and 9 had head and neck cancer. The paper's findings and limits, for the study overall: After ivuxolimab, more expanded clones were found on average in CD8+ T cells than in CD4+ T cells. Low levels of normalized T-cell clonal expansion were also seen in some nonresponding patients. Partial responders in the 0.1-3.0 mg/kg groups had among the lowest normalized peripheral clonal expansion, especially among CD8+ T cells. The antigen specificity of the clonally expanded peripheral T cells was not determined. At doses from 0.1 to 3.0 mg/kg, clonal expansion was seen in both CD4+ and CD8+ blood T cells between baseline and week 6.

Patients with autoimmune disease history or receiving systemic immunosuppression were excluded from the trial. Peripheral blood for TCR sequencing was collected from all dose cohorts at baseline, on cycle 4 day 1, and on cycle 7 day 1. Samples came from an open-label, multicenter, first-in-human phase I dose-escalation trial of ivuxolimab. Adults with locally advanced or metastatic melanoma, renal cell carcinoma, hepatocellular carcinoma or head and neck squamous cell carcinoma were enrolled in the trial. CD4+ and CD8+ T cells were sorted separately from peripheral blood before TCR sequencing. Worth noting for this clone: The antigen it recognizes is unknown. The input lacks base qualities; no much larger clone sits a single base away.

For sequencing of the TCRbeta CDR3 region, genomic DNA was extracted from the sorted cells. TCRbeta CDR3 regions were sequenced using the immunoSEQ Assay. Here the immuneACCESS table is served through TCRdb, limited to in-frame sequences with V and J called. Missing clones are a known gap in these copies; in checked studies unresolved V genes cover under half, and the rest lacks a known reason. The sample data list around 47,000 clones, and 75% to 85% of these were observed just once. The ten largest account for 4.2% of the sample. This clonotype was sampled from an adult with an advanced solid tumor such as melanoma, head and neck, liver or kidney cancer. The sequencing used CD4+ or CD8+ T cells sorted from blood, collected in a trial of the OX40 agonist ivuxolimab.

The CDR3 reads as follows: CASSQRSLSGNTIYF. The nucleotides are TGTGCCAGCAGCCAGCGGAGCCTCTCTGGAAACACCATATATTTT. In this chain, TRBV9 is recombined with TRBJ1-3, with the D gene not clear enough to name. Spanning cysteine to phenylalanine, the CDR3 consists of 15 amino acids. The DNA shown is the 45-base CDR3, in frame from base 1. Trimming at the junction amounts to 4 bases on V and 0 bases on J, and the germline ends lie 11 bases apart. CDR1 and CDR2 are read off the germline V gene as SGDLS and YYNGEE.